This is a list of T cell receptor beta chains from one sample in a study of T cell responses to AZD1222 COVID-19 vaccine. Sequencing was performed with immunoSEQ multiplex PCR; in TCRdb, only in-frame clones are kept and a portion is missing. The sample lists 150,000 or so clones, about 88% seen once, with 1.6% in the top ten. The source was peripheral blood, collected on day 0 of AZD1222 vaccination. The origin of the receptors is an adult in good health. The CDR3 runs from the conserved cysteine through the conserved F or W. Each record gives: CDR3 protein, CDR3 DNA, V gene, D gene, J gene, clone size. A D gene is named only where the DNA matches it firmly. Clone size is given for some rows only: seen once, a few or many times, or a class if the clone is expanded.

CDR3: CASSVGTSYEQYF
DNA: TGTGCCAGCAGCGTAGGGACCTCCTACGAGCAGTACTTC
V: TRBV9
D: NA
J: TRBJ2-7
size: NA

CDR3: CASSLAPGLVFWNEQFF
DNA: TGTGCCAGCAGTCTAGCACCGGGACTAGTTTTTTGGAATGAGCAGTTCTTC
V: TRBV27
D: TRBD2
J: TRBJ2-1
size: NA

CDR3: CASSPYAGTSGRGSYNEQFF
DNA: TGTGCCAGCAGTCCGTACGCCGGGACTAGCGGGAGAGGGTCCTACAATGAGCAGTTCTTC
V: TRBV28
D: TRBD2
J: TRBJ2-1
size: NA

CDR3: CASSYMTFWGTGELFF
DNA: TGTGCCAGCAGTTACATGACTTTCTGGGGCACCGGGGAGCTGTTTTTT
V: TRBV6-2/TRBV6-3
D: NA
J: TRBJ2-2
size: NA

CDR3: CASSLAEPTSPYEQYF
DNA: TGTGCCAGCAGCTTAGCGGAACCAACCAGCCCCTACGAGCAGTACTTC
V: TRBV11-2
D: NA
J: TRBJ2-7
size: NA

CDR3: CASRPSESGGASGANVLTF
DNA: TGCGCCAGCAGGCCAAGTGAGTCAGGGGGCGCGTCTGGGGCCAACGTCCTGACTTTC
V: TRBV4-3
D: TRBD1
J: TRBJ2-6
size: NA

CDR3: CASSDHGDRANSPLHF
DNA: TGCGCCAGCAGTGACCATGGGGACAGGGCGAATTCACCCCTCCACTTT
V: TRBV10-2
D: TRBD1
J: TRBJ1-6
size: NA

CDR3: CASSLGHKNTEAFF
DNA: TGTGCCAGCAGCCTCGGACACAAGAACACTGAAGCTTTCTTT
V: TRBV3-1/TRBV3-2
D: NA
J: TRBJ1-1
size: NA

CDR3: CASSQEWSRDPSLPGFYNEQFF
DNA: TGTGCCAGCAGCCAAGAGTGGTCCCGGGACCCATCTCTCCCCGGATTTTACAATGAGCAGTTCTTC
V: TRBV3-1/TRBV3-2
D: NA
J: TRBJ2-1
size: NA

CDR3: CASSQGRIGTDTQYF
DNA: TGTGCCAGCAGCCAGGGACGAATCGGAACAGATACGCAGTATTTT
V: TRBV5-6
D: NA
J: TRBJ2-3
size: NA

CDR3: CASSSGGWTGIGYTF
DNA: TGTGCCAGCAGCTCGGGCGGTTGGACAGGGATCGGCTACACCTTC
V: TRBV7-2
D: TRBD1
J: TRBJ1-2
size: NA

CDR3: CATNEGLAGYSSGELFF
DNA: TGTGCCACCAACGAGGGACTAGCGGGATATTCGTCCGGGGAGCTGTTTTTT
V: TRBV10-3
D: TRBD2
J: TRBJ2-2
size: NA

CDR3: CASSQEKRSLVTDTQYF
DNA: TGTGCCAGCAGCCAAGAAAAGCGGAGCCTCGTCACAGATACGCAGTATTTT
V: TRBV3-1/TRBV3-2
D: NA
J: TRBJ2-3
size: NA

CDR3: CASSYGTSGRAGELFF
DNA: TGTGCCAGCAGCTATGGGACTAGCGGGAGAGCCGGGGAGCTGTTTTTT
V: TRBV28
D: TRBD2
J: TRBJ2-2
size: once

CDR3: CASSGPTGGETGELFF
DNA: TGCGCCAGCAGCGGGCCGACAGGGGGCGAAACCGGGGAGCTGTTTTTT
V: TRBV5-1
D: TRBD1
J: TRBJ2-2
size: NA

CDR3: CASSQDLVSDYGYTF
DNA: TGTGCCAGCAGCCAAGATTTAGTATCTGACTATGGCTACACCTTC
V: TRBV4-2
D: NA
J: TRBJ1-2
size: NA

CDR3: CASNPGQAYEQYF
DNA: TGTGCCAGCAACCCCGGACAGGCCTACGAGCAGTACTTC
V: TRBV28
D: TRBD1
J: TRBJ2-7
size: NA

CDR3: CASSSAGTSGYNEQFF
DNA: TGTGCCAGCAGTTCAGCCGGGACTAGCGGTTACAATGAGCAGTTCTTC
V: TRBV11-2
D: TRBD2
J: TRBJ2-1
size: NA

CDR3: CAWGNTGGAGNTIYF
DNA: TGTGCCTGGGGAAATACAGGGGGAGCTGGAAACACCATATATTTT
V: TRBV30
D: TRBD1
J: TRBJ1-3
size: NA

CDR3: CAIDRGYQPQHF
DNA: TGCGCCATAGACAGGGGGTATCAGCCCCAGCATTTT
V: TRBV23-1
D: TRBD1
J: TRBJ1-5
size: NA

CDR3: CASRTSLSYNEQFF
DNA: TGTGCCAGTAGGACTAGTCTCTCCTACAATGAGCAGTTCTTC
V: TRBV6-5
D: TRBD2
J: TRBJ2-1
size: NA

CDR3: CASSGPPRSGNTIYF
DNA: TGTGCCAGCAGCGGTCCCCCGCGCTCTGGAAACACCATATATTTT
V: TRBV9
D: NA
J: TRBJ1-3
size: NA

CDR3: CASSPSGTGNQPQHF
DNA: TGTGCCAGCAGCCCCTCCGGGACAGGCAATCAGCCCCAGCATTTT
V: TRBV28
D: TRBD1
J: TRBJ1-5
size: NA

CDR3: CASSEAGQYEQYF
DNA: TGTGCCAGCAGTGAAGCGGGACAGTACGAGCAGTACTTC
V: TRBV6-1
D: TRBD1
J: TRBJ2-7
size: NA

CDR3: CASSLGGISNQPQHF
DNA: TGCGCCAGCAGCTTGGGGGGGATTAGCAATCAGCCCCAGCATTTT
V: TRBV5-1
D: NA
J: TRBJ1-5
size: once

CDR3: CASSLAVATGELFF
DNA: TGTGCCAGCAGCTTAGCGGTGGCCACCGGGGAGCTGTTTTTT
V: TRBV7-2
D: NA
J: TRBJ2-2
size: NA

CDR3: CASSLGLTSGLTDTQYF
DNA: TGCGCCAGCAGCCTGGGCTTGACTAGCGGCCTCACAGATACGCAGTATTTT
V: TRBV5-1
D: TRBD2
J: TRBJ2-3
size: NA

CDR3: CAWSLPGADTQYF
DNA: TGTGCCTGGAGCCTACCGGGGGCCGATACGCAGTATTTT
V: TRBV30
D: NA
J: TRBJ2-3
size: once

CDR3: CASGYTGELFF
DNA: TGTGCCAGTGGGTACACCGGGGAGCTGTTTTTT
V: TRBV19
D: NA
J: TRBJ2-2
size: NA

CDR3: CASSPTGDTSNQPQHF
DNA: TGTGCCAGCTCGCCAACAGGCGACACTAGCAATCAGCCCCAGCATTTT
V: TRBV18
D: NA
J: TRBJ1-5
size: once

CDR3: CASRLDRDTEAFF
DNA: TGTGCCAGCAGACTCGACCGGGACACTGAAGCTTTCTTT
V: TRBV12-3/TRBV12-4
D: NA
J: TRBJ1-1
size: NA

CDR3: CASSEENYGYTF
DNA: TGTGCCAGCAGCGAAGAGAACTATGGCTACACCTTC
V: TRBV2
D: NA
J: TRBJ1-2
size: NA

CDR3: CASSSTQGATEAFF
DNA: TGCGCCAGCAGCAGTACACAGGGTGCCACTGAAGCTTTCTTT
V: TRBV5-1
D: NA
J: TRBJ1-1
size: NA

CDR3: CASSEAASGTQYF
DNA: TGTGCCAGCAGTGAAGCAGCGTCGGGTACGCAGTATTTT
V: TRBV6-4
D: NA
J: TRBJ2-3
size: few

CDR3: CASSYSFEQYF
DNA: TGTGCCAGCAGTTACTCATTTGAGCAGTACTTC
V: TRBV6-2/TRBV6-3
D: NA
J: TRBJ2-7
size: NA

CDR3: CASSVSGWYNEQFF
DNA: TGTGCCAGCAGCGTAAGCGGCTGGTACAATGAGCAGTTCTTC
V: TRBV9
D: NA
J: TRBJ2-1
size: NA